The source of this T cell receptor (beta chain) is a study of CD8+ T cells in alopecia areata listed by TCRdb under 2018. Concerning the study at large: The treated patients, all with moderate-to-severe alopecia areata, were enrolled in an open-label pilot trial of oral tofacitinib given at 5 to 10 mg twice daily. Patients received tofacitinib for 6 to 18 months and were then followed off drug for 6 months to check for delayed response and recurrence. TCRbeta CDR3 regions were amplified by immunoSEQ multiplex PCR using 35 Vbeta forward and 13 Jbeta reverse primers. In both human patients and the C3H/HeJ mouse model, the study applied high-throughput TCRbeta sequencing to look at T cell clonal expansion in alopecia areata. The RNA source kit depended on sample type: the PAXgene miRNA kit for fixed scalp, the miRNeasy kit for PBMCs, and the RNeasy kit for mouse skin. In humans, TCRbeta sequencing was performed on scalp tissue and on sorted CD4+ and CD8+ peripheral blood T cells from healthy controls and from patients with patchy or totalis/universalis alopecia areata. Disease severity in treated patients was measured with the SALT score, which quantifies the percentage of affected scalp surface area. Clonality in the scalp was compared among normal scalp (n=4), patchy alopecia areata scalp (n=8), and alopecia totalis/universalis scalp (n=8). Biopsies were taken from tofacitinib-treated patients at baseline and at 4 and 24 weeks of treatment, and a later scalp biopsy was taken in several of the tofacitinib-treated patients.

Overall study outcomes, separate from this receptor: Compared with mice, TCR sequences shared between patients were less clear, possibly partly because of HLA diversity across the patient population. Resident alphabeta T cells in normal human skin are also sequenced, complicating scalp TCR repertoire analysis, unlike mouse skin dominated by gammadelta T cells. During tofacitinib treatment, many expanded lesional clones stuck around in both scalp and blood, and this persistence may partly explain why relapse happens after treatment is stopped. Because the treated cohort was small and included a single nonresponder, larger studies are needed to assess links between baseline CD8+ expansion and response. Higher clonality and more expanded CD8+ clones were observed in lesional scalp than in normal scalp, particularly in alopecia totalis/universalis, a finding suggestive of antigenic drive. With tofacitinib, both scalp clonality and the number of expanded CD8+ clones among the top 100 scalp clones went down significantly.

The V and J ends are trimmed by 3 bases and 2 bases, leaving 17 bases between them. The CDR3 covers 16 residues, taking in both the cysteine and the phenylalanine. Only the CDR3 region is kept as DNA, spanning 48 bases read in frame from base 1. Sequences SQVTM (CDR1) and ANQGSEA (CDR2) are obtained from the germline V gene. Taken with the paper, the label for treatment or condition translates to: oral pan-JAK inhibitor, 5-10 mg twice daily. From alopecia areata patients, peripheral blood was collected along with lesional scalp punch biopsies. PBMCs were separated by density centrifugation and stained for CD3, CD4 and CD8, after which CD4+ and CD8+ T cells were sorted on a FACSAria. This clone turned up a few times. What antigen it recognizes has not been identified. No base-level quality is on record; no much larger clone is a single base apart. Library generation was performed with the immunoSEQ multiplex PCR assay. To provide template for TCR sequencing, every sample had RNA extracted and reverse transcribed into cDNA. First-strand cDNA was synthesized with SuperScript III using a 2:1 mix of oligo-dT and random hexamers. A synthetic immune receptor repertoire was used to assess amplification bias, and residual bias was removed computationally. For the original study's pipeline: After raw reads were preprocessed to remove errors, the CDR3 was defined following IMGT conventions as running from the conserved cysteine to phenylalanine. To get clonality, Shannon entropy was normalized by log2 of the number of productive unique TCRs and the result was subtracted from 1. Whether each scalp clone was CD4 or CD8 was inferred by checking scalp TCRbeta sequences against the CD4 and CD8 repertoires from sorted blood. In its TCRdb copy, this immuneACCESS table keeps in-frame sequences only and misses some clones. Where compared with another copy, unresolved V genes explain less than half of these, and the others have no known cause. The V and J calls and clone size were taken over from that table, and D and trimming were inferred from the DNA. The sample yields some 190,000 clones; approximately 65% were counted once. Around 1.2% of the sample is held by the ten biggest clonotypes.

The TCR originated in a human donor with alopecia areata. The specimen comprised CD4+ T cells sorted from blood, sampled at week 44, from a patient treated with tofacitinib. Recombination joined TRBV29-1 with TRBJ2-1; TRBD2 is a weak D gene call, 6 bases matching. CDR3 loop: CSVDGFQRAAYNEQFF. The DNA sequence is as follows: TGCAGCGTTGATGGTTTTCAGCGGGCGGCCTACAATGAGCAGTTCTTC.